A selection of T cell receptor beta chains follows, all from one sample in a study of blood T cell repertoires in COVID-19. Measured with immunoSEQ multiplex PCR; TCRdb has only the in-frame clones, and not every one. The sample consists of 300,000 or so clones, around 80% of them appearing once. The source material was peripheral blood. The receptors come from a woman in her forties or fifties with acute or convalescent COVID-19. CDR3s include the opening cysteine and the closing phenylalanine or tryptophan. Fields, in order: D gene, CDR3 length, J gene, V gene, CDR3 protein. The D gene is left open where the match is weak.

D gene: NA
CDR3 length: 17
J gene: TRBJ2-3
V gene: TRBV7-9
CDR3 protein: CASSPELHGPGTDTQYF

D gene: TRBD2
CDR3 length: 16
J gene: TRBJ2-1
V gene: TRBV28
CDR3 protein: CASSSPSGETYNEQFF

D gene: TRBD2
CDR3 length: 13
J gene: TRBJ2-3
V gene: TRBV7-8
CDR3 protein: CASSSGGGATKYF

D gene: NA
CDR3 length: 15
J gene: TRBJ2-2
V gene: TRBV7-7
CDR3 protein: CASSLGAANTGELFF

D gene: TRBD2
CDR3 length: 14
J gene: TRBJ2-1
V gene: TRBV5-1
CDR3 protein: CASSMGLAGLEQFF

D gene: TRBD1
CDR3 length: 17
J gene: TRBJ1-6
V gene: TRBV18
CDR3 protein: CASSPLESPGQDSPLHF

D gene: TRBD2
CDR3 length: 15
J gene: TRBJ2-7
V gene: TRBV6-2/TRBV6-3
CDR3 protein: CASSYQAGGRHEQYF

D gene: TRBD1
CDR3 length: 16
J gene: TRBJ1-2
V gene: TRBV19
CDR3 protein: CASSKSRTGPYYGYTF

D gene: NA
CDR3 length: 13
J gene: TRBJ1-1
V gene: TRBV11-1
CDR3 protein: CASSLVGGTEAFF

D gene: NA
CDR3 length: 15
J gene: TRBJ1-2
V gene: TRBV6-2/TRBV6-3
CDR3 protein: CASSDLQGKDYGYTF

D gene: TRBD1
CDR3 length: 13
J gene: TRBJ2-1
V gene: TRBV2
CDR3 protein: CASTGQGEGEQFF

D gene: TRBD2
CDR3 length: 16
J gene: TRBJ2-2
V gene: TRBV5-1
CDR3 protein: CASSSLGAGGSGELFF

D gene: TRBD2
CDR3 length: 15
J gene: TRBJ2-5
V gene: TRBV5-1
CDR3 protein: CASSSLAGGPETQYF

D gene: TRBD1
CDR3 length: 15
J gene: TRBJ2-3
V gene: TRBV19
CDR3 protein: CASSSNRGNTDTQYF

D gene: NA
CDR3 length: 17
J gene: TRBJ1-1
V gene: TRBV18
CDR3 protein: CASSPQPGGSPNTEAFF

D gene: TRBD1
CDR3 length: 15
J gene: TRBJ1-5
V gene: TRBV30
CDR3 protein: CAWSVGGTGDQPQHF

D gene: TRBD1
CDR3 length: 13
J gene: TRBJ2-5
V gene: TRBV10-3
CDR3 protein: CAISKDRDETQYF

D gene: NA
CDR3 length: 15
J gene: TRBJ1-1
V gene: TRBV18
CDR3 protein: CASSPTTGSLTEAFF

D gene: TRBD1
CDR3 length: 14
J gene: TRBJ1-2
V gene: TRBV6-5
CDR3 protein: CASSYSDRTGKSSF

D gene: TRBD1
CDR3 length: 15
J gene: TRBJ2-5
V gene: TRBV7-2
CDR3 protein: CASSSLSGGYETQYF

D gene: NA
CDR3 length: 14
J gene: TRBJ2-5
V gene: TRBV10-3
CDR3 protein: CAISVRTPPETQYF